Listed below are T cell receptor beta chains from one sample, sequenced in a study of cytomegalovirus exposure and HLA in healthy donors. Assay used: immunoSEQ multiplex PCR; TCRdb lists only in-frame clones, some missing. The table records about 120,000 clones, around three quarters of them present only once. The sample taken for sequencing was PBMCs. The source of these receptors is a woman between 18 and 29 years old in good health and CMV-seropositive. Both conserved end residues are part of each CDR3. A D gene is named only where the DNA matches it firmly. Only part of the rows carry a size: once, few, many, or a class if the clone is expanded.

clone_size,d_call,j_call,v_call,cdr3_nt,cdr3_aa
NA,TRBD1,TRBJ1-5,TRBV4-1,TGCGCCAGCAGCCCGGGACAGGGGCCGCCCCAGCATTTT,CASSPGQGPPQHF
NA,TRBD2,TRBJ2-1,TRBV4-2,TGTGCCAGCAGCCAGACCCCCCGCGGGCGCGGGAGGAATGAGCAGTTCTTC,CASSQTPRGRGRNEQFF
once,TRBD2,TRBJ2-7,TRBV5-1,TGCGCCAGCAGCTTGGTCGGGACTAGCGGGACCTACGAGCAGTACTTC,CASSLVGTSGTYEQYF
NA,TRBD1,TRBJ1-2,TRBV6-1,TGTGCCAGCAGTACAACAGGGGAGGCTGGCTACACCTTC,CASSTTGEAGYTF
NA,NA,TRBJ2-1,TRBV27,TGTGCCAGCATCCCCCTCAATGAGCAGTTCTTC,CASIPLNEQFF
NA,NA,TRBJ2-3,TRBV19,TGTGCCAGTAGGCCCCCAGGACAACATACGCAGTATTTT,CASRPPGQHTQYF
NA,TRBD1,TRBJ1-1,TRBV11-3,TGTGCCAGCAGCTCTTGGACAGGGAGGGACACTGAAGCTTTCTTT,CASSSWTGRDTEAFF
NA,NA,TRBJ2-5,TRBV5-1,TGCGCCAGCAAGGAGGCTTCCGGGGAGACCCAGTACTTC,CASKEASGETQYF
NA,NA,TRBJ2-5,TRBV18,TGTGCCAGCTCACCACATCCCGAAGAGACCCAGTACTTC,CASSPHPEETQYF
NA,TRBD1,TRBJ1-2,TRBV13,TGTGCCAGCAGCCCCGGACAGGGTGATGGCTACACCTTC,CASSPGQGDGYTF
NA,TRBD1,TRBJ1-2,TRBV5-1,TGCGCCAGCAGCCCAGCCGGGACAGTCTATGGCTACACCTTC,CASSPAGTVYGYTF
NA,NA,TRBJ1-1,TRBV4-1,TGCGCCAGCAGCCAAGGGCCTAAGGGAGGAGGAACTGAAGCTTTCTTT,CASSQGPKGGGTEAFF
once,TRBD1,TRBJ2-7,TRBV16,TGTGCCAGCAGCCACAGGGGGCCTTTCTACGAGCAGTACTTC,CASSHRGPFYEQYF
NA,NA,TRBJ2-1,TRBV7-2,TGTGCCAGCAGCCCAAGGACAGTCTACAATGAGCAGTTCTTC,CASSPRTVYNEQFF
NA,NA,TRBJ2-5,TRBV4-1,TGCGCCAGCAGCCTCGGAAGGACAGAGCGCGAGACCCAGTACTTC,CASSLGRTERETQYF
few,TRBD1,TRBJ1-5,TRBV30,TGTGCCTGGAGTATCAGCGGGACAGGGGCTCAGCCCCAGCATTTT,CAWSISGTGAQPQHF
NA,TRBD1,TRBJ2-1,TRBV28,TGTGCCAGCAGTCACCCGGGACAGGTATTAAATGAGCAGTTCTTC,CASSHPGQVLNEQFF
once,TRBD1,TRBJ2-5,TRBV7-9,TGTGCCAGCAGCTTAGGTTATGGGGACAGTACCCCACCACAAGAGACCCAGTACTTC,CASSLGYGDSTPPQETQYF
NA,TRBD1,TRBJ1-4,TRBV5-4,TGTGCCAGCAGCTCCCGGGACAGTGCAACTAATGAAAAACTGTTTTTT,CASSSRDSATNEKLFF
once,NA,TRBJ1-2,TRBV5-4,TGTGCCAGCAGCCCCCGAGCCAGAGGCGGCTACACCTTC,CASSPRARGGYTF
NA,TRBD1,TRBJ2-7,TRBV7-9,TGTGCCAGCAGCCGGAGGACAGGCCCGCTCGAGTCCTACGAGCAGTACTTC,CASSRRTGPLESYEQYF
NA,NA,TRBJ2-1,TRBV11-3,TGTGCCAGCGGGCCGGTACTCAATGAGCAGTTCTTC,CASGPVLNEQFF
once,NA,TRBJ1-3,TRBV9,TGTGCCAGCAGCGTAGGTAAGGGGGGGGACTCTGGAAACACCATATATTTT,CASSVGKGGDSGNTIYF
NA,TRBD1,TRBJ2-7,TRBV6-1,TGTGCCAGCAGTCCATGGACAGGGGGGAAATACGAGCAGTACTTC,CASSPWTGGKYEQYF
NA,NA,TRBJ2-5,TRBV7-3,TGTGCCAGCAGCCGGACAGCACAAGAGACCCAGTACTTC,CASSRTAQETQYF
few,NA,TRBJ2-7,TRBV11-2,TGTGCCAGCAGCTTAGGAGATGTACGGGGGAAGCAGTACTTC,CASSLGDVRGKQYF
NA,TRBD2,TRBJ2-5,TRBV4-1,TGCGCCAGCAGCCAAGAGACGGGAGCGGGGGAGACCCAGTACTTC,CASSQETGAGETQYF
NA,TRBD2,TRBJ2-3,TRBV7-2,TGTGCCAGCAGCCACACTAGCGGAGCTAGCACAGATACGCAGTATTTT,CASSHTSGASTDTQYF
once,NA,TRBJ2-3,TRBV7-8,TGTGCCAGCAGCCCAGAGGAGGGTAGCACAGATACGCAGTATTTT,CASSPEEGSTDTQYF
NA,NA,TRBJ1-2,TRBV29-1,TGCAGCGTTCAAAGGGGCCAGGAAGGCTATGGCTACACCTTC,CSVQRGQEGYGYTF
NA,TRBD1,TRBJ1-1,TRBV5-1,TGCGCCAGCAGCGAGGACAGGTTACAGGAAGCTTTCTTT,CASSEDRLQEAFF
NA,TRBD2,TRBJ2-2,TRBV5-1,TGCGCCAGCAGCTTGGGGGATCCGGGACTAGCGGGAGGACTTACCGGGGAGCTGTTTTTT,CASSLGDPGLAGGLTGELFF
NA,NA,TRBJ1-1,TRBV30,TGTGCCTGGAGCTCGGGGAGAAACACTGAAGCTTTCTTT,CAWSSGRNTEAFF
NA,NA,TRBJ1-5,TRBV6-6,TGTGCCAGCAGTTACCGGGGGGACTGGGGCAATCAGCCCCAGCATTTT,CASSYRGDWGNQPQHF
NA,NA,TRBJ2-2,TRBV5-1,TGCGCCAGCAGCTTGTTGCAGGGCACCGGGGAGCTGTTTTTT,CASSLLQGTGELFF
NA,NA,TRBJ2-3,TRBV13,TGTGCCAGCAGCTTAGTACGGGAGTTTACAGATACGCAGTATTTT,CASSLVREFTDTQYF
NA,TRBD1,TRBJ1-1,TRBV5-6,TGTGCCAGCAGCCACTACCTTCACGACAGGGGCACTGAAGCTTTCTTT,CASSHYLHDRGTEAFF
once,NA,TRBJ2-2,TRBV13,TGTGCCAGCAGCCCGAGCCATGGGGAGCTGTTTTTT,CASSPSHGELFF
NA,NA,TRBJ1-4,TRBV5-1,TGCGCCAGCAGCTTCAACAGGGTTGAAAAACTGTTTTTT,CASSFNRVEKLFF
few,TRBD2,TRBJ2-3,TRBV19,TGTGCCAGTAGTATTCCGGGAGGGCCACCAGATACGCAGTATTTT,CASSIPGGPPDTQYF
NA,NA,TRBJ1-1,TRBV7-2,TGTGCCAGCAGCCTTGAGAGGAACACTGAAGCTTTCTTT,CASSLERNTEAFF
NA,NA,TRBJ2-3,TRBV5-4,TGTGCCAGCAGCTTGGATGGGGAGGATACGCAGTATTTT,CASSLDGEDTQYF
NA,NA,TRBJ1-3,TRBV5-4,TGTGCCAGCAGCTTGGACAGCTCTGGAAACACCATATATTTT,CASSLDSSGNTIYF
NA,NA,TRBJ2-5,TRBV2,TGTGCCAGCAGTGTGCGCAGGGTCCAAGAGACCCAGTACTTC,CASSVRRVQETQYF
NA,TRBD1,TRBJ1-2,TRBV6-5,TGTGCCAGCAGCTCAGGGGGAAAGTTCTATGGCTACACCTTC,CASSSGGKFYGYTF
few,NA,TRBJ1-5,TRBV7-9,TGTGCCAGCAGCTTAGCCCAGGGTTGGAGCAATCAGCCCCAGCATTTT,CASSLAQGWSNQPQHF
NA,NA,TRBJ2-2,TRBV18,TGTGCCAGCTCACCGCAGCGGACGGGGGACACCGGGGAGCTGTTTTTT,CASSPQRTGDTGELFF
NA,TRBD2,TRBJ2-3,TRBV4-1,TGCGCCAGCAGCCAAGATACTAGCGGGAGAGGAGATACGCAGTATTTT,CASSQDTSGRGDTQYF
NA,TRBD1,TRBJ1-2,TRBV13,TGTGCCAGCAGCTTTTCAAGACAGGGGGGCTACACCTTC,CASSFSRQGGYTF
NA,NA,TRBJ2-1,TRBV11-2,TGTGCCAGCAGCTTAGATTACGCGGATAATGAGCAGTTCTTC,CASSLDYADNEQFF